This T cell receptor beta chain was captured in a study of regulatory T cells in long-lasting Graves disease. The TCR beta library used iRepertoire HTBI primers with Arm-PCR amplification of CDR3. TCRdb used MiXCR to reprocess the multiplex PCR reads, holding one entry per CDR3 protein. The sample lists approximately 500,000 distinct CDR3 sequences; roughly a fifth were seen once. Time point of the sample: persistent/refractory GD, antithyroid drugs over 5 years with positive TRAb. The TCR library was made from RNA extracted from PBMCs. The CDR3 is 14 amino acids. Germline V lookup: CDR1 SGHRS, CDR2 YFSETQ. Unmatched junction bases numbered 5, after V lost 3 bases and J lost 5 bases. This clonotype occurred a few times.

The chain joins TRBV5-1 to TRBJ1-1, with TRBD1 matching over 9 bases. The sample here was peripheral blood mononuclear cells (PBMCs), taken when the disease was refractory, from a patient treated with antithyroid drugs. This clonotype originated in a female donor with Graves disease. The CDR3 is CASSSMTGGTEAFF. The CDR3 DNA reads as TGCGCCAGCAGCTCAATGACAGGGGGAACTGAAGCTTTCTTT.